This is a list of T cell receptor beta chains from one sample in a study of beta chain features in type 1 diabetes. Here immunoSEQ multiplex PCR was the method, and the copy in TCRdb shows in-frame clones only, minus some. There are roughly 340,000 clones in the sample; over 10% occur only once, and around 0.0099% lies in the top ten. Sequencing input: naive CD4+ T cells from blood. These receptors came from a woman aged 18-29 years with type 1 diabetes. Each CDR3 is given with its conserved first and last residue. The order of the fields is J gene, D gene, V gene, clone size, CDR3 DNA, CDR3 protein. The D gene is left open where the match is weak. Size values are once, few and many counts, or a class for expanded clones, and some rows have none.

TRBJ2-7 | TRBD1 | TRBV6-1 | NA | TGTGCCAGCAGTGACGTCTTTTGGGGGGACAGGCGAACCTACGAGCAGTACTTC | CASSDVFWGDRRTYEQYF
TRBJ1-1 | TRBD1 | TRBV7-9 | NA | TGTGCCAGCAGCTTAGTTTGGGCAGGGGGCGATCCGACTTTT | CASSLVWAGGDPTF
TRBJ2-6 | NA | TRBV7-2 | few | TGTGCCAGCAGCTCCCCTCCTAGTGGGGCCAACGTCCTGACTTTC | CASSSPPSGANVLTF
TRBJ1-4 | NA | TRBV7-8 | NA | TGTGCCAGCAGCTTAGGGCGGATTAATGAAAAACTGTTTTTT | CASSLGRINEKLFF
TRBJ2-1 | TRBD1 | TRBV7-9 | few | TGTGCCAGCAGCTTAGGCGCGGGACAGGGGCTTGGCGATGAGCAGTTCTTC | CASSLGAGQGLGDEQFF
TRBJ2-7 | NA | TRBV4-3 | NA | TGCGCCAGCAGCCGCGAGGTAGGCCAGAGCTCCTACGAGCAGTACTTC | CASSREVGQSSYEQYF
TRBJ2-7 | TRBD2 | TRBV28 | few | TGTGCCAGCAGTGCCTCCGGGACTAGCGGGAGGCTTTCGACTATGGGGCAGTACTTC | CASSASGTSGRLSTMGQYF
TRBJ1-2 | NA | TRBV14 | few | TGTGCCAGCAGCCAAGATCAAGCGTATGGCTACACCTTC | CASSQDQAYGYTF
TRBJ2-7 | TRBD1 | TRBV28 | few | TGTGCCAGCGTCGGAGAACAGGGGCCCTACGAGCAGTACTTC | CASVGEQGPYEQYF
TRBJ2-1 | NA | TRBV4-1 | NA | TGCGCCAGCAGCCAATGGGGGCAACCTTACAATGAGCAGTTCTTC | CASSQWGQPYNEQFF
TRBJ2-5 | TRBD1 | TRBV6-5 | few | TGTGCCAGCAGTACCCAGGGGGCCCGCGAGACCCAGTACTTC | CASSTQGARETQYF
TRBJ2-3 | TRBD2 | TRBV6-6 | few | TGTGCCAGCAGTTACCAGCGGGGGTCTGCAGATACGCAGTATTTT | CASSYQRGSADTQYF
TRBJ2-7 | NA | TRBV4-3 | few | TGCGCCAGCAGCCGCAGACTTGACTACGAGCAGTACTTC | CASSRRLDYEQYF
TRBJ2-2 | TRBD1 | TRBV18 | NA | TGTGCCAGCTCACCCCAGACCGGGACAGTCAACACCGGGGAGCTGTTTTTT | CASSPQTGTVNTGELFF
TRBJ1-4 | NA | TRBV4-3 | few | TGCGCCAGCAGCCAAGAATGGACAGCTAATGAAAAACTGTTTTTT | CASSQEWTANEKLFF
TRBJ1-2 | NA | TRBV2 | NA | TGTGCCAGCAAGGCGGCCCTCTATGGCTACACCTTC | CASKAALYGYTF
TRBJ2-5 | TRBD2 | TRBV6-1 | NA | TGTGCCAGCAGTGACCGCGGGAGGGGTGAGACCCAGTACTTC | CASSDRGRGETQYF
TRBJ2-7 | TRBD1 | TRBV29-1 | NA | TGCAGCGTCCAAAGAAAGGGGGCAACATGGGAGCAGTACTTC | CSVQRKGATWEQYF
TRBJ1-1 | NA | TRBV9 | NA | TGTGCCAGCAGCGTAGATCCGTACACTGAAGCTTTCTTT | CASSVDPYTEAFF
TRBJ2-7 | NA | TRBV9 | NA | TGTGCCAGCAGCGTAGGTATCTGGGACACGACCTACGAGCAGTACTTC | CASSVGIWDTTYEQYF
TRBJ1-5 | TRBD1 | TRBV10-3 | NA | TGTGCCATCAGTGAAGGGGACAGGCAAGGTCAGCCCCAGCATTTT | CAISEGDRQGQPQHF
TRBJ2-3 | NA | TRBV28 | NA | TGTGCCAGTGGACTATCGGCAGATACGCAGTATTTT | CASGLSADTQYF
TRBJ2-7 | NA | TRBV11-2 | few | TGTGCCAGCAGCTTAGACAGGGACGAGCAGTACTTC | CASSLDRDEQYF
TRBJ2-5 | NA | TRBV10-3 | NA | TGTGCCGCTTCAGCGTACCAAGAGACCCAGTACTTC | CAASAYQETQYF
TRBJ1-5 | NA | TRBV19 | NA | TGTGCCAGTAGTATCGACAGGCCCCCTCAGCCCCAGCATTTT | CASSIDRPPQPQHF
TRBJ2-1 | NA | TRBV6-5 | NA | TGTGCCAGCACCAAAGGGAGCCGGGGTGAGCAGTTCTTC | CASTKGSRGEQFF
TRBJ2-1 | TRBD1 | TRBV10-3 | NA | TGTGCCATCAGTGATTACAGGGGTCTGGGCAATGAGCAGTTCTTC | CAISDYRGLGNEQFF
TRBJ1-1 | NA | TRBV6-5 | few | TGTGCCAGCAGTCCGGGAAGGGTTAGGGCTGAAGCTTTCTTT | CASSPGRVRAEAFF
TRBJ2-3 | TRBD1 | TRBV4-1 | NA | TGCGCCAGCAGCCCAAGGGCCCAGGGGGCAGATACGCAGTATTTT | CASSPRAQGADTQYF
TRBJ2-5 | NA | TRBV13 | few | TGTGCCAGCAGCCATAGCTGGGAGACCCAGTACTTC | CASSHSWETQYF
TRBJ2-2 | TRBD1 | TRBV10-3 | NA | TGTGCCACCCGACCAAGACAGGGAGCCGTGAACACCGGGGAGCTGTTTTTT | CATRPRQGAVNTGELFF
TRBJ1-1 | NA | TRBV29-1 | few | TGCAGCGTTGAATCTTTTCCGAACACTGAAGCTTTCTTT | CSVESFPNTEAFF
TRBJ1-2 | TRBD1 | TRBV29-1 | few | TGCAGCGTTGAAGGGGGGGACAGGGCCTCTAAGGGCTACACCTTC | CSVEGGDRASKGYTF
TRBJ2-7 | NA | TRBV6-6 | NA | TGTGCCATCGCCCAGGGTGGCTCCTACGAGCAGTACTTC | CAIAQGGSYEQYF
TRBJ2-7 | TRBD2 | TRBV10-3 | few | TGTGCCATCAGTGACGGCGGGAGGGCCGAAGAGCAGTACTTC | CAISDGGRAEEQYF
TRBJ2-7 | NA | TRBV12-5 | NA | TGTGCTAGTGGTTTGTCCCCGGACAGACTCTACGAGCAGTACTTC | CASGLSPDRLYEQYF
TRBJ1-4 | TRBD1 | TRBV7-2 | few | TGTGCCAGCAGCGCGCGACAGGGAGGAAGTGAAAAACTGTTTTTT | CASSARQGGSEKLFF
TRBJ2-5 | TRBD2 | TRBV10-3 | few | TGTGCCATCAGTGCGACTAGCGGGGGACAGACCCAGTACTTC | CAISATSGGQTQYF
TRBJ1-2 | NA | TRBV18 | few | TGTGCCAGCTCACGAGGACAGCTGAGCGGCTACACCTTC | CASSRGQLSGYTF
TRBJ1-1 | NA | TRBV18 | NA | TGTGCCAGCTCACCACGAAGGGAGGGGACTGAAGCTTTCTTT | CASSPRREGTEAFF
TRBJ2-7 | TRBD2 | TRBV4-3 | few | TGCGCCAGCAGCCAAGAGGTTCTAGCGGGCCCCTACGAGCAGTACTTC | CASSQEVLAGPYEQYF
TRBJ1-5 | NA | TRBV7-9 | few | TGTGCCAGCAGCCCCGGGGGGGGCAATCAGCCCCAGCATTTT | CASSPGGGNQPQHF
TRBJ2-1 | NA | TRBV30 | NA | TGTGCCTGGAGTGTGGGACACCTCCCCGGCAATGAGCAGTTCTTC | CAWSVGHLPGNEQFF
TRBJ2-7 | TRBD2 | TRBV27 | NA | TGTGCCAGCAGTTTATCGGCTAGCGGGGTCCGCGAGCAGTACTTC | CASSLSASGVREQYF
TRBJ2-2 | TRBD2 | TRBV10-3 | few | TGTGCCATTAGAGTTGCGGGAGGAACCGGGGAGCTGTTTTTT | CAIRVAGGTGELFF
TRBJ1-5 | NA | TRBV5-6 | few | TGTGCCAGCAAGAACAGGTGGTCCGGGCCCCAGCATTTT | CASKNRWSGPQHF
TRBJ2-3 | NA | TRBV11-3 | NA | TGTGCCAGCAGCTCCACCGCAGGGACTGGTGACACAGATACGCAGTATTTT | CASSSTAGTGDTDTQYF
TRBJ2-2 | NA | TRBV28 | NA | NA | CASSNPGTAPGSCFF
TRBJ1-2 | NA | TRBV28 | few | TGTGCCAGCACGAGCGTCTATGGCTACACCTTC | CASTSVYGYTF
TRBJ2-1 | TRBD2 | TRBV18 | NA | TGTGCCAGCTTTCAGCGGGGGTCTTCCAATGAGCAGTTCTTC | CASFQRGSSNEQFF
TRBJ1-1 | NA | TRBV7-2 | few | TGTGCCAGCAGCTTCATGGGAGCGGTGAACACTGAAGCTTTCTTT | CASSFMGAVNTEAFF